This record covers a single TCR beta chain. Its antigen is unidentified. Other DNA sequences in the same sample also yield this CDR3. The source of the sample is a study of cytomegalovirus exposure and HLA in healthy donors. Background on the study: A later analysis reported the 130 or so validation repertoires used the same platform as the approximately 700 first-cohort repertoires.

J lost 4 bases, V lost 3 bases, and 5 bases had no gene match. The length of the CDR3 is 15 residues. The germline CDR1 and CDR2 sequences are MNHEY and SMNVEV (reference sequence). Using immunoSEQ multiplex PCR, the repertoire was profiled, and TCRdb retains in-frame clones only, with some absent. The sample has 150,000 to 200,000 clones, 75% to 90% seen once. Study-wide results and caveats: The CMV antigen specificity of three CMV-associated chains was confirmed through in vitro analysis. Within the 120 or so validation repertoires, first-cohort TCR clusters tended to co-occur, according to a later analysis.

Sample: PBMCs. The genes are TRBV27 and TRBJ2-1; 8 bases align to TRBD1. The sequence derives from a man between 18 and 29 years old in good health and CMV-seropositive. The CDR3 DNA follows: TGTGCCAGCAGTTTGGGGACAGGATCATACAATGAGCAGTTCTTC. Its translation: CASSLGTGSYNEQFF.